Listed below are T cell receptor beta chains from one sample, sequenced in a study of blood T cell repertoires in COVID-19. This table comes from immunoSEQ multiplex PCR, and its TCRdb copy is limited to in-frame clones, with some not included. In the table there are about 190,000 clones, roughly 80% of which are singletons. The specimen sequenced was peripheral blood. These receptors were collected from a woman between 50 and 59 years old with acute or convalescent COVID-19. The CDR3 runs from the conserved cysteine through the conserved F or W. D genes are given only for firm matches. Clone sizes are given selectively: once, few, many, or a class where the clone is expanded.

v_call: TRBV7-8; clone_size: once; d_call: TRBD2; cdr3_aa: CASSSFSGSGAYEQYF
v_call: TRBV5-1; clone_size: -; d_call: -; cdr3_aa: CASSLARDSITGELFF
v_call: TRBV6-5; clone_size: -; d_call: TRBD1; cdr3_aa: CASARDSAYNSPLHF
v_call: TRBV28; clone_size: -; d_call: -; cdr3_aa: CASANSGSSYEQYF
v_call: TRBV27; clone_size: -; d_call: TRBD2; cdr3_aa: CASSPRGLAGDTQYF
v_call: TRBV15; clone_size: -; d_call: -; cdr3_aa: CATSRDRTSQKGGYTF
v_call: TRBV19; clone_size: -; d_call: TRBD1; cdr3_aa: CASSIRGSQPQHF
v_call: TRBV18; clone_size: -; d_call: TRBD1; cdr3_aa: CASSPPGTVYGYTF
v_call: TRBV6-2/TRBV6-3; clone_size: -; d_call: -; cdr3_aa: CASSKEEGANVLTF
v_call: TRBV10-3; clone_size: -; d_call: TRBD1; cdr3_aa: CAIGSTGQGLREQYF
v_call: TRBV5-3; clone_size: few; d_call: -; cdr3_aa: CARSFLTRHTEAFF
v_call: TRBV19; clone_size: -; d_call: TRBD1; cdr3_aa: CASSIRQGTQETQYF
v_call: TRBV19; clone_size: -; d_call: -; cdr3_aa: CASSTRQGQQETQYF
v_call: TRBV3-1/TRBV3-2; clone_size: -; d_call: TRBD2; cdr3_aa: CASSRLAGGLADTQYF
v_call: TRBV18; clone_size: -; d_call: -; cdr3_aa: CASSTQANTEAFF
v_call: TRBV28; clone_size: -; d_call: TRBD1; cdr3_aa: CASSLGDRASYGYTF
v_call: TRBV6-5; clone_size: -; d_call: -; cdr3_aa: CASSSTYEQYF
v_call: TRBV5-1; clone_size: -; d_call: -; cdr3_aa: CASSNYPSNEQFF
v_call: TRBV19; clone_size: -; d_call: -; cdr3_aa: CASRPIRQSGVEKLFF
v_call: TRBV12-5; clone_size: -; d_call: -; cdr3_aa: CASGLVAGYSNQPQHF
v_call: TRBV19; clone_size: -; d_call: -; cdr3_aa: CASKSGTSYEQYF
v_call: TRBV5-6; clone_size: few; d_call: TRBD1; cdr3_aa: CASSLTGGHDSDTQYF
v_call: TRBV27; clone_size: -; d_call: -; cdr3_aa: CASSATSRRDYEQYF
v_call: TRBV5-6; clone_size: few; d_call: TRBD1; cdr3_aa: CASSFWGRDRAKGYTF
v_call: TRBV5-5; clone_size: -; d_call: TRBD1; cdr3_aa: CASSRDRDGYEQYF
v_call: TRBV15; clone_size: -; d_call: TRBD1; cdr3_aa: CATSLPGQGARPQHF
v_call: TRBV18; clone_size: -; d_call: -; cdr3_aa: CASSPMGGNTEAFF
v_call: TRBV19; clone_size: -; d_call: -; cdr3_aa: CASSIPGEGGEQYF
v_call: TRBV2; clone_size: -; d_call: TRBD1; cdr3_aa: CASRGGQVSNQPQHF
v_call: TRBV12-1; clone_size: -; d_call: -; cdr3_aa: CASSFPIAGTYEQYF
v_call: TRBV28; clone_size: once; d_call: -; cdr3_aa: CASNREETQYF
v_call: TRBV7-6; clone_size: -; d_call: -; cdr3_aa: CASSLESRLRGGELFF
v_call: TRBV7-2; clone_size: -; d_call: -; cdr3_aa: CASSLGTAGANVLTF
v_call: TRBV10-2; clone_size: -; d_call: TRBD1; cdr3_aa: CASSETRQGATGNTIYF
v_call: TRBV19; clone_size: -; d_call: -; cdr3_aa: CASSMRARADTQYF
v_call: TRBV6-2/TRBV6-3; clone_size: -; d_call: -; cdr3_aa: CASSSITGEWIKTQYF
v_call: TRBV18; clone_size: once; d_call: -; cdr3_aa: CASSPQANTEAFF
v_call: TRBV10-3; clone_size: -; d_call: -; cdr3_aa: CAISESAGERKLFF
v_call: TRBV7-2; clone_size: few; d_call: -; cdr3_aa: CASSLAYPGQFLAKNIQYF
v_call: TRBV30; clone_size: -; d_call: TRBD2; cdr3_aa: CAWSAGTSGRYEQFF
v_call: TRBV2; clone_size: once; d_call: -; cdr3_aa: CASKDFYEQYF
v_call: TRBV6-2/TRBV6-3; clone_size: -; d_call: -; cdr3_aa: CASSITGLEQYF
v_call: TRBV6-2/TRBV6-3; clone_size: -; d_call: -; cdr3_aa: CASSRGGENIQYF
v_call: TRBV27; clone_size: -; d_call: -; cdr3_aa: CASSRRVGEFEYF
v_call: TRBV19; clone_size: -; d_call: -; cdr3_aa: CASSRGGRRVSGEPQHF
v_call: TRBV30; clone_size: -; d_call: -; cdr3_aa: CAWSVRSQRTYEQYF
v_call: TRBV28; clone_size: -; d_call: TRBD2; cdr3_aa: CASSLQVLAGGPSEQFF
v_call: TRBV5-1; clone_size: -; d_call: -; cdr3_aa: CASSPLDRGSSYNEQFF
v_call: TRBV15; clone_size: few; d_call: -; cdr3_aa: CATSRGSWSGSNQPQHF
v_call: TRBV3-1/TRBV3-2; clone_size: once; d_call: -; cdr3_aa: CASSQGFVASYEQYF
v_call: TRBV7-2; clone_size: -; d_call: -; cdr3_aa: CASSLRQTNQPQHF
v_call: TRBV10-3; clone_size: -; d_call: -; cdr3_aa: CAISELGGRVNTEAFF
v_call: TRBV5-5; clone_size: -; d_call: -; cdr3_aa: CASRSPGSYEQYF
v_call: TRBV12-5; clone_size: once; d_call: TRBD1; cdr3_aa: CASGPKQGAVGTEAFF
v_call: TRBV2; clone_size: -; d_call: -; cdr3_aa: CASSAGSGVYGYTF
v_call: TRBV18; clone_size: -; d_call: TRBD1; cdr3_aa: CASSRSGGAEVEGYTF
v_call: TRBV6-6; clone_size: -; d_call: TRBD2; cdr3_aa: CASSDPGGLVAEQFF
v_call: TRBV6-5; clone_size: -; d_call: TRBD1; cdr3_aa: CASSSGDRVTNEKLFF
v_call: TRBV11-3; clone_size: -; d_call: TRBD1; cdr3_aa: CASSLRDRPYEQYF